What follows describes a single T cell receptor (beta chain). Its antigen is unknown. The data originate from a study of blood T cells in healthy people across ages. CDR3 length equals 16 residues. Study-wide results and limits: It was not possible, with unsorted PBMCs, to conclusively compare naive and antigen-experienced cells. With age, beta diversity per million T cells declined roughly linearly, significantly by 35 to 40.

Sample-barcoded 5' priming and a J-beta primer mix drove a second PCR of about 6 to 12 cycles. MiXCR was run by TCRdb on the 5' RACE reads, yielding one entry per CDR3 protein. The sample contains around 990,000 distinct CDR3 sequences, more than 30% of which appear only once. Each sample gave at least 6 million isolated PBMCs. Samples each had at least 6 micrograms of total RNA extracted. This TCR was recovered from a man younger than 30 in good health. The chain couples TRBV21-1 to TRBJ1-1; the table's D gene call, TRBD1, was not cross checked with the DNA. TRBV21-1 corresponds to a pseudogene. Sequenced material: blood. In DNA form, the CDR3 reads TGTGCCAGCAGCGAGGGGACAGGAAGCAGGAACACTGAAGCTTTCTTT. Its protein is CASSEGTGSRNTEAFF.